Following are 24 T cell receptor beta chains from one sample sequenced in a study of T cell responses to AZD1222 COVID-19 vaccine. Profiling relied on immunoSEQ multiplex PCR, and the TCRdb table lists in-frame clones only, not all of them. The sample includes about 120,000 clones, 89% seen only once; the top ten take 5% to 7.5%. Sequenced material: peripheral blood, taken on day 0 of AZD1222 vaccination. These receptors were taken from an adult in good health.

The V and J genes are TRBV5-1 and TRBJ2-1; 7 nucleotides match TRBD2. With V trimmed by 4 bases and J by 6 bases, 7 bases remained unmatched. Germline V gives CDR1 SGHRS, CDR2 YFSETQ. CDR3 length: 14 amino acids. CDR3 amino acids: CASSQEPGGNEQFF. CDR3 nucleotides: TGCGCCAGCAGCCAGGAGCCGGGAGGCAATGAGCAGTTCTTC. The full variable domain, completed using reference TRBV5-1 and TRBJ2-1, is KAGVTQTPRYLIKTRGQQVTLSCSPISGHRSVSWYQQTPGQGLQFLFEYFSETQRNKGNFPGRFSGRQFSNSRSEMNVSTLELGDSALYLCASSQEPGGNEQFFGPGTRLTVL.

The chain's CDR3 is CAILGVPSYEQYF. Written as DNA, the CDR3 is TGTGCCATACTAGGGGTCCCCTCCTACGAGCAGTACTTC. The J gene is TRBJ2-7, the V gene TRBV19; D is perhaps TRBD1 or TRBD2 (5 bases each). Looked up from germline, CDR1 is LNHDA and CDR2 is SQIVND (reference sequence). The CDR3 is 13 residues long. V was trimmed by 10 bases and J by 0 bases, leaving 13 bases between them. Using reference TRBV19 and TRBJ2-7 for the parts outside the CDR3, the full variable domain is DGGITQSPKYLFRKEGQNVTLSCEQNLNHDAMYWYRQDPGQGLRLIYYSQIVNDFQKGDIAEGYSVSREKKESFPLTVTSAQKNPTAFYLCAILGVPSYEQYFGPGTRLTVT.

Details on this clone: Other DNA sequences within the sample encode an identical CDR3. V gene TRBV3-1 (or the pseudogene TRBV3-2) combines with J gene TRBJ2-1; perhaps TRBD2 as D (5 bases). The CDR3 is made up of 11 amino acids. Germline CDR1 is LGHDT and CDR2 is YNNKEL (reference sequence). Trimming took off 1 base at V and 10 bases at J, with 5 bases between the two ends. This chain's CDR3 is CASSQAGEQFF. CDR3 coding DNA: TGTGCCAGCAGCCAAGCGGGGGAGCAGTTCTTC.

This clone appeared a single time. Other DNA variants within this sample encode the same CDR3. The chain links TRBV18 to TRBJ2-5; TRBD1 might be the D (5 bases). Trimming removed 4 bases from V and 5 bases from J, with 11 bases in between. The CDR3 length is 13 residues. Germline loops: CDR1 KGHSH, CDR2 LQKENI. DNA for the CDR3: TGTGCCAGCTCACGGGGCGTCCAGGAGACCCAGTACTTC. Protein product: CASSRGVQETQYF.

The chain joins TRBV12-3 or TRBV12-4 to TRBJ2-1; no clear D. The V end was cut by 6 bases, the J end by 9 bases, with 9 bases between. The CDR3 is 11 amino acids. The CDR3 DNA follows: TGTGCCAGCAGGACTCAGGCTGAGCAGTTCTTC. Its translation: CASRTQAEQFF.

This clone was seen a few times. The chain has TRBV6-4 and TRBJ1-2; no firm D call. The CDR3 extends over 12 amino acids. Trimming removed 2 bases at V and 7 bases at J, with 8 bases between. Germline V lookup: CDR1 MRHNA, CDR2 SNTAGT. CDR3 amino acids: CASSDRGIGYTF. In nucleotides, the CDR3 is TGTGCCAGCAGTGACAGAGGGATTGGCTACACCTTC.

The chain recombines TRBV20-1 with TRBJ2-2; a weak D match, TRBD1 (5 bases). Germline V gene data show CDR1 as DFQATT and CDR2 as SNEGSKA (reference sequence). The V end lost 3 bases, the J end lost 5 bases, and 13 bases lay between the germline ends. The CDR3 is made up of 14 amino acids. CDR3 sequence reads: CSASPLRQTGELFF. Written as DNA, the CDR3 is TGCAGTGCTAGTCCCCTCAGACAGACCGGGGAGCTGTTTTTT.

The V call is TRBV18, the J call TRBJ1-3, with a possible D match to TRBD1 (6 bases). The length of the CDR3 is 16 residues. V lost 1 base and J lost 4, with 14 bases in between. CDR1 and CDR2 from the germline V gene are KGHSH and LQKENI. For the CDR3, the DNA is TGTGCCAGCTCACCACGGACAGAGGCGGCAGGAAACACCATATATTTT. It is translated as CASSPRTEAAGNTIYF.

CDR3 region: CASSSDRGQSYNEQFF. CDR3 DNA: TGCGCCAGCAGCTCCGATCGAGGACAGTCATACAATGAGCAGTTCTTC. The rearrangement links TRBV4-3 to TRBJ2-1, with D possibly TRBD1 on 6 matching bases. Germline V gene lookup returns CDR1 LGHNA and CDR2 YSLEER. The length of the CDR3 is 16 residues. Trimming shortened V by 5 bases and J by 4 bases, and 18 bases separated the two germline ends.

This clone was found once. This chain uses TRBV6-6 with TRBJ1-2; D is possibly TRBD1 (6 bases). This CDR3 is 13 amino acids long. Per the germline V gene, CDR1 is MNHNY and CDR2 is SVGAGI (reference sequence). V was pared by 7 bases and J by 5 bases, with 14 bases between. The CDR3 nucleotides are TGTGCCAGCACCGGACAGACACCTTATGGCTACACCTTC. Amino acids: CASTGQTPYGYTF.

The CDR3 nucleotides read TGTGCCAGCAGCTGGCGACACCAGTACCAAGAGACCCAGTACTTC. It yields the protein CASSWRHQYQETQYF. The rearrangement uses TRBV5-6 and TRBJ2-5; no reliable D call. Germline CDR1 reads SGHDT; CDR2 reads YYEEEE. The germline V and J ends were trimmed by 3 bases and 0 bases, with 12 bases remaining between them. There are 15 residues in the CDR3.

The chain has TRBV18 and TRBJ1-5, with D uncertain. The CDR3 is made up of 15 amino acids. With 3 bases removed from V and 0 bases from J, the gap between germline ends came to 9 bases. Looked up from germline, CDR1 is KGHSH and CDR2 is LQKENI. The CDR3 region is CASSPAADSNQPQHF. The CDR3 bases are TGTGCCAGCTCACCTGCTGCGGATAGCAATCAGCCCCAGCATTTT.

This sequence joins TRBV14 and TRBJ2-7; TRBD1 might be the D (6 bases). Trimming took off 5 bases at V and 6 bases at J, with 17 bases between the two ends. The CDR3 contains 14 residues. The V gene's germline CDR1 is SGHDN and CDR2 FVKESK. The CDR3 bases are TGTGCCAGCAGCTTCTCCGGGACAAGGTCCGAGCAGTACTTC. This encodes CASSFSGTRSEQYF.

The chain couples TRBV12-3 or TRBV12-4 to TRBJ1-1; D remains unclear. Trimming shortened V by 0 bases and J by 4 bases, and 6 bases separated the two germline ends. The CDR3 totals 13 residues. The CDR3 DNA reads as TGTGCCAGCAGTTTAGCGCTTGTCACTGAAGCTTTCTTT. Protein product: CASSLALVTEAFF.

The gene calls are TRBV9 and TRBJ2-6; 7 nucleotides line up with TRBD1. V gave up 4 bases and J gave up 0 bases; unmatched junction bases: 10. The CDR3 extends over 18 amino acids. Germline loops: CDR1 SGDLS, CDR2 YYNGEE. The CDR3 DNA is TGTGCCAGCAGCTTTACGGGACAGCTCTCCTCTGGGGCCAACGTCCTGACTTTC. Translation gives CASSFTGQLSSGANVLTF.

This chain connects TRBV3-1 (or the pseudogene TRBV3-2) to TRBJ2-7; unclear D gene. Per the germline V gene, CDR1 is LGHDT and CDR2 is YNNKEL (reference sequence). This CDR3 spans 13 amino acids. Trimming took 5 bases from V and 9 from J, leaving 17 bases between them. The CDR3 protein is CASSATDASVQYF. The DNA of the CDR3 is TGTGCCAGCAGCGCCACGGACGCCTCAGTGCAGTACTTC.

The V gene is TRBV3-1 (or the pseudogene TRBV3-2), the J gene TRBJ1-5; D gene ambiguous. This CDR3 region has 14 residues. Trimming removed 4 bases from V and 2 bases from J, with 9 bases in between. From germline, CDR1 is LGHDT and CDR2 YNNKEL (reference sequence). CDR3 coding DNA: TGTGCCAGCAGCCCAAATAGTGGCAATCAGCCCCAGCATTTT. Translation gives CASSPNSGNQPQHF.

J is TRBJ1-2 and V is TRBV11-2; the D gene is possibly TRBD1 (5 bases). There are 13 residues in the CDR3. The V and J ends lost 5 bases and 4 bases respectively, with 11 bases between them. Germline V gives CDR1 SGHAT, CDR2 FQNNGV. This CDR3 reads CASSPGVVYGYTF. The CDR3 nucleotides read TGTGCCAGCAGCCCGGGGGTTGTCTATGGCTACACCTTC.

This clone showed up just a few times. The J gene is TRBJ1-2, the V gene TRBV10-3, with D maybe TRBD1 (5 bases). Between the trimmed V and J ends, which lost 2 bases and 4 bases, there was a span of 8 bases. Per germline, CDR1 ENHRY and CDR2 SYGVKD. This CDR3 is built from 13 residues. DNA for the CDR3: TGTGCCATCAGTGAGGCCGGGGGCTATGGCTACACCTTC. Amino acid sequence: CAISEAGGYGYTF.

The J gene is TRBJ1-2, the V gene TRBV6-5; D not certain. The CDR3 has 12 residues. Trimming removed 7 bases from V and 4 bases from J, with 10 bases in between. The germline gives CDR1 MNHEY, CDR2 SVGAGI. In DNA form, the CDR3 reads TGTGCCAGCACCTCCGTCGGCTATGGCTACACCTTC. Translated, it gives CASTSVGYGYTF.

This clone has only one observation. The V call is TRBV25-1, the J call TRBJ2-3; D remains ambiguous. The CDR3 extends over 12 amino acids. Germline V CDR1 and CDR2: MGHDK, SYGVNS. Trimming removed 6 bases from V and 0 bases from J, with 4 bases in between. Here the CDR3 DNA reads TGTGCCAGCAGGCCAAGCACAGATACGCAGTATTTT. Amino acid sequence: CASRPSTDTQYF. The full variable domain, completed using reference TRBV25-1 and TRBJ2-3, is EADIYQTPRYLVIGTGKKITLECSQTMGHDKMYWYQQDPGMELHLIHYSYGVNSTEKGDLSSESTVSRIRTEHFPLTLESARPSHTSQYLCASRPSTDTQYFGPGTRLTVL.

The chain couples TRBV3-1 (or the pseudogene TRBV3-2) to TRBJ2-7; TRBD1 might be the D (6 bases). The germline CDR1 and CDR2 sequences are LGHDT and YNNKEL (reference sequence). The CDR3 sequence is 14 residues long. V was shortened by 1 base and J by 2 bases, with 9 bases between the two germline ends. CDR3 bases: TGTGCCAGCAGCCAAGTGGGGGCACCCTACGAGCAGTACTTC. Translation: CASSQVGAPYEQYF.

The chain couples TRBV6-5 to TRBJ1-1; D gene uncertain. Germline CDR1 reads MNHEY; CDR2 reads SVGAGI. The CDR3 extends over 14 amino acids. Trimming shortened V by 11 bases and J by 5 bases, and 21 bases separated the two germline ends. CDR3 residues: CALEKAMGRTEAFF. The CDR3 nucleotides are TGTGCCCTCGAAAAGGCCATGGGGAGGACTGAAGCTTTCTTT.

J is TRBJ1-1 and V is TRBV4-3; D not certain. V lost 2 bases to trimming and J lost 1 base, with 5 bases between them. CDR1 is LGHNA and CDR2 is YSLEER in the germline V gene. The CDR3 length is 13 residues. CDR3 sequence: CASSQQANTEAFF. The DNA for the CDR3 is TGCGCCAGCAGCCAACAGGCGAACACTGAAGCTTTCTTT.